What follows describes a single TCR beta chain. The target antigen is unknown. The data belong to a study of CD8+CD57+ T cells in acquired aplastic anemia. Study information: Sorted CD4+ and CD8+ cells yielded DNA averaging roughly 3.3 ug. Read counts for CD4+ cells (from healthy donors) averaged about 10.8 million. Study observations and caveats: Overlap between patients and controls comprised roughly 30 CD8+ CDR3 sequences. Significance was not reached for CD8+ Simpson's diversity between patients and controls.

The template used for profiling TCR beta VDJ and CDR3 was genomic DNA. TCRdb reprocessed the reads via MiXCR and lists one record per CDR3 protein. The profile covers 100,000 to 130,000 distinct CDR3 sequences, with around half appearing a single time and roughly 34% taken by the ten largest. The length of the CDR3 is 14 residues. Deletions cut 8 bases from V and 4 bases from J, with 18 bases between. The germline V gene encodes CDR1 SNHLY and CDR2 FYNNEI. The chain is built from TRBV2 and TRBJ2-7; D is perhaps TRBD1 (6 bases). This receptor was obtained from a human donor in good health, serving as a control. The source material was sorted CD4+, CD8+, or CD8+CD57+ T cells (not recorded which) from PBMCs. The CDR3 here is CASHPGDRPYEQYF. The CDR3 DNA is TGTGCCAGCCATCCCGGAGACAGGCCGTACGAGCAGTACTTC.